This note documents a single T cell receptor (beta chain) sequence. This record belongs to a study of blood T cell repertoires in COVID-19. Study-level background: The samples span acute and convalescent COVID-19 from the United States, Italy and Spain. T cells, B-cell-depleted T cells, or PBMCs provided the cDNA or gDNA that served as material.

Original analysis: Amplified reference gene primers provided the basis for estimating nucleated cell counts. Clones were sequenced by immunoSEQ multiplex PCR, and TCRdb holds only the in-frame ones, with some missing. The V and J calls and clone size are taken from that table; D and trimming were inferred from the DNA. The data show 70,000 to 95,000 clones, over 75% seen once. The CDR3 length is 19 residues. The germline CDR1 and CDR2 sequences are LGHDT and YNNKEL (reference sequence). V was pared by 0 bases and J by 4 bases, with 9 bases of the junction left unmatched. The origin of this receptor is a man aged 45-60 years with active COVID-19. The chain is built from TRBV3-1 (or the pseudogene TRBV3-2) and TRBJ2-3, with 14 nucleotides matching TRBD2. Sequenced sample: peripheral blood. The CDR3 DNA is TGTGCCAGCAGCCAAGATTTGGGACTAGCGGGAGATAGAGCAGATACGCAGTATTTT. Protein product: CASSQDLGLAGDRADTQYF.